The sequence of this TCR beta chain was determined in a study of cytomegalovirus exposure and HLA in healthy donors. Findings and caveats of the study: Reportedly, cytomegalovirus status was diagnosed with high sensitivity and specificity. V segments that were indistinguishable, TRBV6-2 and TRBV6-3 among them, were omitted from analysis.

This cohort consisted of healthy bone marrow donors. The PCR made use of 60 Vbeta and 13 Jbeta primers. Sequencing used immunoSEQ multiplex PCR; TCRdb keeps in-frame clones, though not all of them. The sample shows 120,000 or so clones, 80% to 85% of them seen only once. There are 15 residues in the CDR3. Germline CDR1 KGHSY, CDR2 FQNENV. The V and J ends lost 3 bases and 6 bases, in that order; junction bases with no gene match: 7. Comment on this clone: Its antigen is not known.

The rearrangement links TRBV16 to TRBJ2-3; 9 nucleotides agree with TRBD1. This clonotype was sampled from a man aged 25 to 40 in good health and CMV-seronegative. Sequenced: PBMCs. This CDR3 reads CASSQYGTGTDTQYF. CDR3 sequence (DNA): TGTGCCAGCAGCCAGTACGGGACAGGGACCGATACGCAGTATTTT.